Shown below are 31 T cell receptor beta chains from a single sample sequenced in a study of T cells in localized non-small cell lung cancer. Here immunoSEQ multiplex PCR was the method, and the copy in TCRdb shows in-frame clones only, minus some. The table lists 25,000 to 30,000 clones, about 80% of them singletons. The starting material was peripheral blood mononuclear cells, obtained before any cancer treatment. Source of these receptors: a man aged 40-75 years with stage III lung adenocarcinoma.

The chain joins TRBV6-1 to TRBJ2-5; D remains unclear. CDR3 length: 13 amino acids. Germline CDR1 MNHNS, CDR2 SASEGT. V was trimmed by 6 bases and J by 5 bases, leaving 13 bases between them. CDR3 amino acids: CASSATFGETQYF. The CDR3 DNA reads TGTGCCAGCAGCGCGACATTTGGGGAGACCCAGTACTTC.

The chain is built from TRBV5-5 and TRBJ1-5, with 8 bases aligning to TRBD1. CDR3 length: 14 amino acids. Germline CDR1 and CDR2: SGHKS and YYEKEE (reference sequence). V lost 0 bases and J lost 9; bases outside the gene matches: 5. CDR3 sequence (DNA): TGTGCCAGCAGCTTGGGGACAGGGAGCGGGCCCCAGCATTTT. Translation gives CASSLGTGSGPQHF.

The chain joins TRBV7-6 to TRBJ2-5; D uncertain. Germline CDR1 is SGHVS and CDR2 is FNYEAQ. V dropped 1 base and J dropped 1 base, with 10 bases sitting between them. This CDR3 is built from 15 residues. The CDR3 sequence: CASSLVSTFQETQYF. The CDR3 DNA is TGTGCCAGCAGCTTAGTTTCTACATTCCAAGAGACCCAGTACTTC. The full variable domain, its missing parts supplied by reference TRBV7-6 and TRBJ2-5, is GAGVSQSPRYKVTKRGQDVALRCDPISGHVSLYWYRQALGQGPEFLTYFNYEAQQDKSGLPNDRFSAERPEGSISTLTIQRTEQRDSAMYRCASSLVSTFQETQYFGPGTRLLVL.

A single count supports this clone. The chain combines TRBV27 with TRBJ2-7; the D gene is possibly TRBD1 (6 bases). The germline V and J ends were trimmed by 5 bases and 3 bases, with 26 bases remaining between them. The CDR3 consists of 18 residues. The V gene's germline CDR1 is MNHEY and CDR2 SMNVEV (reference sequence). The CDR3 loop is CASSATGGGGPLYYEQYV. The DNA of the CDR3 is TGTGCCAGCAGTGCAACCGGTGGTGGGGGCCCACTATACTACGAGCAGTACGTC.

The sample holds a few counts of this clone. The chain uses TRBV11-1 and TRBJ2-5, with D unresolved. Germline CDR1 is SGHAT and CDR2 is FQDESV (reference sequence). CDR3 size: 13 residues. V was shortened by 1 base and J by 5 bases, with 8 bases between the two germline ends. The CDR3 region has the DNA TGTGCCAGCAGCTTAGAACAGTGGGAGACCCAGTACTTC. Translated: CASSLEQWETQYF.

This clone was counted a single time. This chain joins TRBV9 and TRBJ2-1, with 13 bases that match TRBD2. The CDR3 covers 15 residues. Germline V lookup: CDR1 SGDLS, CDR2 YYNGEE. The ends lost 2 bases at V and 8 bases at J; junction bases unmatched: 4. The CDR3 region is CASSVKTSGRDEQFF. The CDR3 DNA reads TGTGCCAGCAGCGTCAAAACTAGCGGGAGGGATGAGCAGTTCTTC.

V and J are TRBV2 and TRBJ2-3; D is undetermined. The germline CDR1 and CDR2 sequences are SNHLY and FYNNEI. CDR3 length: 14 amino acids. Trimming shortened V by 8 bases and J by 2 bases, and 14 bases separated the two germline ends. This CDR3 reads CASRIRWDTDTQYF. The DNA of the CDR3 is TGTGCCAGCCGAATAAGATGGGACACAGATACGCAGTATTTT.

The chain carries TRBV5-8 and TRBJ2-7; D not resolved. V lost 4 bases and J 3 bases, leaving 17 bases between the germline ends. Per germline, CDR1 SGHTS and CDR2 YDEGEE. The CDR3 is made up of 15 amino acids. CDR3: CASSPSGGVLYEQYF. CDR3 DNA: TGTGCCAGCAGCCCGTCTGGTGGGGTGCTCTACGAGCAGTACTTC.

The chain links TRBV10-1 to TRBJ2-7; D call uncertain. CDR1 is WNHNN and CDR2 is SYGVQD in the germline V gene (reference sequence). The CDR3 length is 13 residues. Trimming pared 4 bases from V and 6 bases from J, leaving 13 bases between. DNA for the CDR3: TGCGCCAGCAGTGGGGCCATATACGGCGAGCAGTACTTC. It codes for CASSGAIYGEQYF.

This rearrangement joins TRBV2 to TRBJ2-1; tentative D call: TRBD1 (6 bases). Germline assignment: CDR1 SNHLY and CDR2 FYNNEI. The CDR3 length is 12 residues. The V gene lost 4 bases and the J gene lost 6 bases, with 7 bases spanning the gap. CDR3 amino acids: CASSVGGNEQFF. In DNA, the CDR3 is TGTGCCAGCAGTGTAGGGGGCAATGAGCAGTTCTTC.

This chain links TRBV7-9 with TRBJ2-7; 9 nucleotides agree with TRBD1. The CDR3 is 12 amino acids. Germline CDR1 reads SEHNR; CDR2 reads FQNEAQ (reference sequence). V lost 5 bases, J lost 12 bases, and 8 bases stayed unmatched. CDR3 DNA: TGTGCCAGCAGCCTCCGGGACAGGGACCGGTACTTC. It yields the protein CASSLRDRDRYF. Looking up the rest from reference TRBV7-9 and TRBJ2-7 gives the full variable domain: DTGVSQNPRHKITKRGQNVTFRCDPISEHNRLYWYRQTLGQGPEFLTYFQNEAQLEKSRLLSDRFSAERPKGSFSTLEIQRTEQGDSAMYLCASSLRDRDRYFGPGTRLTVT.

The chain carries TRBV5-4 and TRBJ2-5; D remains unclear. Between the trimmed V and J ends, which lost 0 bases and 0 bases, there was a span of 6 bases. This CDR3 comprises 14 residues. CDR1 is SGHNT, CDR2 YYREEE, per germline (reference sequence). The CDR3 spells CASSLEGYQETQYF. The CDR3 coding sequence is TGTGCCAGCAGCTTGGAGGGATACCAAGAGACCCAGTACTTC.

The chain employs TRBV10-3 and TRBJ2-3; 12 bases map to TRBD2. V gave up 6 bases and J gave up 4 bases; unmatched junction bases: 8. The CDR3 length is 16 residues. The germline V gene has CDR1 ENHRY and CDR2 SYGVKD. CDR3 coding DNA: TGTGCCATCAGAATAGGACTAGCGGGGATGTCAGATACGCAGTATTTT. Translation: CAIRIGLAGMSDTQYF.

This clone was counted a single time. The CDR3 nucleotides are TGCGCCAGCAGCGCCCGTAGACTGGACACCGGGGAGCTGTTTTTT. It specifies CASSARRLDTGELFF. The chain uses TRBV5-1 and TRBJ2-2; D unclear. Between the trimmed V and J ends, which lost 4 bases and 3 bases, there was a span of 13 bases. The CDR3 is made up of 15 amino acids. Germline CDR1 is SGHRS and CDR2 is YFSETQ.

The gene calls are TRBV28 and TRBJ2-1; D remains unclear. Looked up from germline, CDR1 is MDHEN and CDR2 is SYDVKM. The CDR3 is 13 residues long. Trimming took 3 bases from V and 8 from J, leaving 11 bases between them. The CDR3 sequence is CASSFKFGYEQFF. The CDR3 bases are TGTGCCAGCAGTTTTAAGTTTGGCTATGAGCAGTTCTTC. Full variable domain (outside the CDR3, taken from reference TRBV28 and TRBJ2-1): DVKVTQSSRYLVKRTGEKVFLECVQDMDHENMFWYRQDPGLGLRLIYFSYDVKMKEKGDIPEGYSVSREKKERFSLILESASTNQTSMYLCASSFKFGYEQFFGPGTRLTVL.

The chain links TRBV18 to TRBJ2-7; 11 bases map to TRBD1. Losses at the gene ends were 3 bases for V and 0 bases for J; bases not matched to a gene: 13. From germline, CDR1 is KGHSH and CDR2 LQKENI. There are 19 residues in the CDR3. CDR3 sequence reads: CASSPYDQTGTGGSYEQYV. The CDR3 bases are TGTGCCAGCTCACCCTATGACCAAACCGGGACAGGGGGCTCCTACGAGCAGTACGTC.

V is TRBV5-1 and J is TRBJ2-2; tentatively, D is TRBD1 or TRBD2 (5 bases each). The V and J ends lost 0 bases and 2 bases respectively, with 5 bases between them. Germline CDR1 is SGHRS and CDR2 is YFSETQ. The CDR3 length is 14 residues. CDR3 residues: CASSLGDNTGELFF. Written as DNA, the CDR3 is TGCGCCAGCAGCTTGGGGGACAACACCGGGGAGCTGTTTTTT.

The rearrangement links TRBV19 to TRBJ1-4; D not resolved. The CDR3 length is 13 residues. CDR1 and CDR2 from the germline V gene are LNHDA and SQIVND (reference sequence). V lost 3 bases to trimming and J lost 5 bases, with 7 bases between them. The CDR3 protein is CASSMRGNEKLFF. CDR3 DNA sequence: TGTGCCAGTAGTATGAGAGGAAATGAAAAACTGTTTTTT. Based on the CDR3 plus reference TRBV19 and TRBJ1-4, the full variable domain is DGGITQSPKYLFRKEGQNVTLSCEQNLNHDAMYWYRQDPGQGLRLIYYSQIVNDFQKGDIAEGYSVSREKKESFPLTVTSAQKNPTAFYLCASSMRGNEKLFFGSGTQLSVL.

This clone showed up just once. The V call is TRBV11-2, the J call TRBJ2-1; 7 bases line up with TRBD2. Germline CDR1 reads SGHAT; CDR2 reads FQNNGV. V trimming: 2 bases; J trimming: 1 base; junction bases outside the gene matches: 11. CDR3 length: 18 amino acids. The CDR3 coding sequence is TGTGCCAGCAGCTTATCAGGACTAGATCCGAATTCCTACAATGAGCAGTTCTTC. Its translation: CASSLSGLDPNSYNEQFF.

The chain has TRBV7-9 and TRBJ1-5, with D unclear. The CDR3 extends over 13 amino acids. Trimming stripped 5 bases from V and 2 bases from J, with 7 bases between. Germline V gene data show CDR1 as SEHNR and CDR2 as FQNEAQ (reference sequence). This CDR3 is CASSPDGNQPQHF. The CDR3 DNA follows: TGTGCCAGCAGCCCAGACGGCAATCAGCCCCAGCATTTT.

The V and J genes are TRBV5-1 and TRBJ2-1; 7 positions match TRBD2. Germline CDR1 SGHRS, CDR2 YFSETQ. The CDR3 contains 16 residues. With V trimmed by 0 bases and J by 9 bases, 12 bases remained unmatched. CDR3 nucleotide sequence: TGCGCCAGCAGCTTGGTTTCCGGGAGGATTAACGGTGAGCAGTTCTTC. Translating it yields CASSLVSGRINGEQFF.

The CDR3 loop reads CASSFGTWKYNEQFF. CDR3 bases: TGTGCCAGCAGCTTTGGGACTTGGAAATACAATGAGCAGTTCTTC. The chain uses TRBV7-2 and TRBJ2-1; possible D gene TRBD2, 6 bases. This CDR3 comprises 15 residues. CDR1 is SGHTA, CDR2 FQGNSA, per germline. The ends were cut back, 3 bases at V and 4 bases at J, with 13 bases in the middle.

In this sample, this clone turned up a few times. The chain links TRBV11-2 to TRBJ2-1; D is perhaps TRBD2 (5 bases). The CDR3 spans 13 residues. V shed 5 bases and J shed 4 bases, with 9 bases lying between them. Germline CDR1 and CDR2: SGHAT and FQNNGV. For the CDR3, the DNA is TGTGCCAGCAGCCCCCCGGGATACAATGAGCAGTTCTTC. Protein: CASSPPGYNEQFF.

CDR3 in DNA: TGTGCCACCAGCCCCCTAAGCTCTGGAAACACCATATATTTT. Encoded protein: CATSPLSSGNTIYF. V and J are TRBV15 and TRBJ1-3, with D uncertain. Germline V gene data show CDR1 as LNHNV and CDR2 as YYDKDF (reference sequence). V dropped 5 bases and J dropped 0 bases, with 8 bases sitting between them. The CDR3 length is 14 residues.

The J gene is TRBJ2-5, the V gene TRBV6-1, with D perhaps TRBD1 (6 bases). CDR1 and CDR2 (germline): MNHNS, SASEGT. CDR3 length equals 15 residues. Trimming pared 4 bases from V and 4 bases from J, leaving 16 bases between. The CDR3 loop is CASSVSWGPGETQYF. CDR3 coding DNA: TGTGCCAGCAGTGTCTCCTGGGGGCCGGGAGAGACCCAGTACTTC.

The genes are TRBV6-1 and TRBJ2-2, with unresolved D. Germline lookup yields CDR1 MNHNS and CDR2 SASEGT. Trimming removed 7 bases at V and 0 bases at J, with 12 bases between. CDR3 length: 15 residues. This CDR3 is CASISGSANTGELFF. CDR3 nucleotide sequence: TGTGCCAGCATCTCGGGCAGCGCGAACACCGGGGAGCTGTTTTTT.

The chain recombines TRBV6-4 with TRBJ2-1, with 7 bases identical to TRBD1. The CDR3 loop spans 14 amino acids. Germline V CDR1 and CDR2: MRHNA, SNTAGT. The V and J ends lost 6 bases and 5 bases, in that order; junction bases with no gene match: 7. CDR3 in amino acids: CASRKITGDNEQFF. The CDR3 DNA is TGTGCCAGCAGGAAAATAACAGGGGACAATGAGCAGTTCTTC.

The CDR3 coding sequence is TGTGCCATCAGTGAGACTAGCGGGGGGGGAAATACGCAGTATTTT. This sequence encodes CAISETSGGGNTQYF. This chain uses TRBV10-3 with TRBJ2-3; 13 bases fit TRBD2. From germline, CDR1 is ENHRY and CDR2 SYGVKD. The length of the CDR3 is 15 residues. V gave up 2 bases and J gave up 7 bases; unmatched junction bases: 3.

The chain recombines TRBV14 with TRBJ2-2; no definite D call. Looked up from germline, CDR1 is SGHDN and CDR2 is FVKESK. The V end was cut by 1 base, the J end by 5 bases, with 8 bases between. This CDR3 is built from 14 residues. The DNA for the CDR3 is TGTGCCAGCAGCCAAGGGCGGTATACCGGGGAGCTGTTTTTT. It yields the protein CASSQGRYTGELFF.

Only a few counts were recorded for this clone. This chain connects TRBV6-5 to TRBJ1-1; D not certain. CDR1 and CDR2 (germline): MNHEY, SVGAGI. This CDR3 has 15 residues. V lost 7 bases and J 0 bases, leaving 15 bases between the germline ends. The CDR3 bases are TGTGCCAGCAAAAGGGTGTTCGGTTTGAACACTGAAGCTTTCTTT. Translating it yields CASKRVFGLNTEAFF.

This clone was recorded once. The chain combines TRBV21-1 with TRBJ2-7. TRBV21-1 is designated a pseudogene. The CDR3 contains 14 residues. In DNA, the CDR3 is TGTGCCAGCAGAAGGATCGGGACGCGCTACGAGCAGTACTTC. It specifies CASRRIGTRYEQYF.